This passage covers 15 T cell receptor beta chains from one sample sequenced in a study of cytomegalovirus exposure and HLA in healthy donors. Primers: 60 Vbeta forward and 13 Jbeta reverse. Clones were sequenced by immunoSEQ multiplex PCR, and TCRdb holds only the in-frame ones, with some missing. The data hold 150,000 to 200,000 clones, with approximately 71% observed a single time. Input material: PBMCs. The receptors shown here come from a man aged 18 to 30 in good health and CMV-seropositive.

This chain joins TRBV14 and TRBJ2-3, with a weak D call TRBD2 (6 bases). CDR1 is SGHDN and CDR2 is FVKESK in the germline V gene. Trimming cost V 0 bases and J 6 bases, with 16 bases left between them. CDR3 size: 16 residues. The CDR3 is CASSQEGGYNVDTQYF. CDR3 sequence (DNA): TGTGCCAGCAGCCAAGAGGGGGGATACAACGTGGATACGCAGTATTTT.

In its sample, this clone was seen once. The chain combines TRBV14 with TRBJ2-2, with 9 positions matching TRBD2. Losses at the gene ends were 4 bases for V and 4 bases for J; bases not matched to a gene: 7. Germline loops: CDR1 SGHDN, CDR2 FVKESK. This CDR3 has 16 amino acids. CDR3 nucleotides: TGTGCCAGCAGCCTCGTAGGCGGGAGGGCCACCGGGGAGCTGTTTTTT. Amino acid sequence: CASSLVGGRATGELFF.

The gene calls are TRBV7-7 and TRBJ2-7; 7 positions match TRBD1. After removal of 3 bases from V and 2 bases from J, the junction contained 7 bases not matched to a gene. The CDR3 has 15 amino acids. Germline loops: CDR1 SSHAT, CDR2 FNYEAQ (reference sequence). This CDR3 reads CASSLRTGVPYEQYF. In DNA, the CDR3 is TGTGCCAGCAGCTTGCGGACAGGAGTTCCCTACGAGCAGTACTTC. The full variable domain, in which reference TRBV7-7 and TRBJ2-7 provide the parts outside the CDR3, is GAGVSQSPRYKVTKRGQDVTLRCDPISSHATLYWYQQALGQGPEFLTYFNYEAQPDKSGLPSDRFSAERPEGSISTLTIQRTEQRDSAMYRCASSLRTGVPYEQYFGPGTRLTVT.

This chain connects TRBV6-5 to TRBJ1-2, with a tentative D call TRBD1 (5 bases). The CDR3 has 13 amino acids. Germline V gene data show CDR1 as MNHEY and CDR2 as SVGAGI. The V end was cut by 2 bases, the J end by 8 bases, with 12 bases between. The CDR3 loop reads CASSYGAKGGYTF. The CDR3 region has the DNA TGTGCCAGCAGTTACGGGGCAAAAGGAGGCTACACCTTC.

A remark on this clone: Additional DNA sequences in this sample encode the identical CDR3. The CDR3 nucleotides are TGTGCCAGCAGTCCATCCACAGATACGCAGTATTTT. Its translation: CASSPSTDTQYF. The chain recombines TRBV27 with TRBJ2-3; D gene unclear. The CDR3 is made up of 12 amino acids. CDR1 and CDR2 (germline): MNHEY, SMNVEV (reference sequence). Trimming removed 5 bases from V and 2 bases from J, with 5 bases in between.

The J gene is TRBJ1-2, the V gene TRBV30; possible D gene TRBD1, 6 bases. Trimming took off 4 bases at V and 8 bases at J, with 23 bases between the two ends. The CDR3 sequence is 15 residues long. CDR1 and CDR2 (germline): GTSNPN, SVGIG (reference sequence). The DNA for the CDR3 is TGTGCCTGGACCCCGGGGGGGGGCCGTTGGAGAGGCTACACCTTC. This gives the protein CAWTPGGGRWRGYTF.

V gene TRBV9 combines with J gene TRBJ2-2, with 7 bases lining up with TRBD1. Trimming cost V 3 bases and J 5 bases; bases outside gene matches: 4. Germline V lookup: CDR1 SGDLS, CDR2 YYNGEE. The CDR3 runs to 14 residues. This CDR3 reads CASSDRGWTGELFF. The CDR3 DNA reads TGTGCCAGCAGCGACAGGGGTTGGACCGGGGAGCTGTTTTTT.

The chain is built from TRBV19 and TRBJ2-1, with D possibly matching TRBD2 (5 bases). This CDR3 region has 14 residues. Trimming shortened V by 8 bases and J by 1 base, and 12 bases separated the two germline ends. Germline CDR1 and CDR2: LNHDA and SQIVND (reference sequence). CDR3 nucleotides: TGTGCCAGTCGCCCAAGCGGATCCTACAATGAGCAGTTCTTC. It specifies CASRPSGSYNEQFF.

The V and J genes are TRBV5-1 and TRBJ2-5; 7 bases map to TRBD1. TRBJ2-7 explains the end of the DNA better; the J call may be wrong. Germline lookup yields CDR1 SGHRS and CDR2 YFSETQ. The CDR3 is 17 amino acids. CDR3 sequence: CASSLLGRGTASYEQYF. In DNA form, the CDR3 reads TGCGCCAGCAGCTTGTTGGGGCGAGGGACAGCTTCCTACGAGCAGTACTTC.

This chain connects TRBV27 to TRBJ1-2; 8 bases fit TRBD1. V dropped 2 bases and J dropped 4; count of bases not matched to a gene: 9. The germline gives CDR1 MNHEY, CDR2 SMNVEV (reference sequence). The CDR3 has 16 residues. DNA for the CDR3: TGTGCCAGCAGTTTAGACCCAGGGGGCGCTTTCTATGGCTACACCTTC. Its translation is CASSLDPGGAFYGYTF.

CDR3 sequence: CASSEVPTYNEQFF. As DNA, the CDR3 is TGTGCCAGCAGTGAAGTTCCCACCTACAATGAGCAGTTCTTC. J is TRBJ2-1 and V is TRBV6-1, with D unclear. This CDR3 is 14 amino acids long. V lost 1 base, J lost 2 bases, and 6 bases lay in between. Germline V gene data show CDR1 as MNHNS and CDR2 as SASEGT.

The chain couples TRBV4-1 to TRBJ1-2, with a weak D call TRBD1 (5 bases). The germline V and J ends were trimmed by 5 bases and 3 bases, with 19 bases remaining between them. CDR1 and CDR2 from the germline V gene are MGHRA and YSYEKL. The CDR3 consists of 16 residues. The CDR3 here is CASSIRQLLFHYGYTF. DNA for the CDR3: TGCGCCAGCAGCATAAGACAGCTCCTTTTTCACTATGGCTACACCTTC.

The chain combines TRBV6-9 with TRBJ2-2; TRBD1 might be the D (5 bases). The germline gives CDR1 MNHGY, CDR2 SVAAGI. Trimming took off 5 bases at V and 4 bases at J, with 20 bases between the two ends. This CDR3 spans 17 amino acids. This CDR3 is CASSSTGPVGCTGELFF. Written as DNA, the CDR3 is TGTGCCAGCAGTAGCACAGGACCCGTGGGCTGCACCGGGGAGCTGTTTTTT.

For this clone: Compared with germline, one end of the junction differs, possibly owing to a read error. The rearrangement links TRBV6-1 to TRBJ2-1; tentative D call: TRBD2 (5 bases). The V gene's germline CDR1 is MNHNS and CDR2 SASEGT. The CDR3 extends over 14 amino acids. The CDR3: CASSEAERNNGQFF. CDR3 DNA sequence: TGTGCCAGCAGTGAAGCTGAGCGGAACAATGGGCAGTTCTTC.

Concerning this clone: This CDR3 is also generated by other DNA sequences in the sample. The chain recombines TRBV7-2 with TRBJ1-5; D uncertain. Per the germline V gene, CDR1 is SGHTA and CDR2 is FQGNSA. The CDR3 runs 13 residues. The V end was cut by 0 bases, the J end by 5 bases, with 5 bases between. This chain's CDR3 is CASSLARDQPQHF. CDR3 nucleotides: TGTGCCAGCAGCTTAGCCCGAGATCAGCCCCAGCATTTT.